Sequencing of this TCR beta chain was carried out in a study of tumor and adjacent non-tumor tissue in lung cancer. Overall study context: Aged roughly 31 to 80 years, patients included roughly 10 men and roughly five women with stage I to III disease.

Comments on this clonotype: The junction shows a germline mismatch at one end, possibly a read error.

Germline values: CDR1 MNHEY, CDR2 SVGEGT. This CDR3 has 15 residues. Three rounds of nested PCR, following a modified ARM-PCR protocol, produced the TCRbeta library. MiXCR, applied by TCRdb to the multiplex PCR reads, yields one record per CDR3 protein. The sample shows approximately 120,000 distinct CDR3 sequences, 66% of them seen only once. No cell sorting was done before RNA was extracted from the tissue. The receptor comes from a man in his thirties or forties with non-small cell lung cancer. The sequenced sample consisted of lung tumor tissue. The chain employs TRBV6-2 or TRBV6-3 and TRBJ1-6; perhaps TRBD1 as D (6 bases). In DNA, the CDR3 is TGTGCCGGCAGTTCTAGACAGGCGGGAAATTCACCCCTCCAATTT. Translation gives CAGSSRQAGNSPLQF.